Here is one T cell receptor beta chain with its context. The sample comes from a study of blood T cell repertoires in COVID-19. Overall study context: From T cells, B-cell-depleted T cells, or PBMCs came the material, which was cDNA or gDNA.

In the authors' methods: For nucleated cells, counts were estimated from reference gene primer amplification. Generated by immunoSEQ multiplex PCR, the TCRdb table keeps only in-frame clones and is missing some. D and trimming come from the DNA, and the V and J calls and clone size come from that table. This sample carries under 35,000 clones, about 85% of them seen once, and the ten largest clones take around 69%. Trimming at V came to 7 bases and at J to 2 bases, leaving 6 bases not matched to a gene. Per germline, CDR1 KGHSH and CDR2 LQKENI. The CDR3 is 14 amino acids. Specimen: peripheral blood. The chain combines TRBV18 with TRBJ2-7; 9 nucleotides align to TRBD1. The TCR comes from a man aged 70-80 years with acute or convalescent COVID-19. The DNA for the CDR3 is TGTGCCAGCTACAAGGGACAGGGACCCTACGAGCAGTACTTC. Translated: CASYKGQGPYEQYF.